Listed here is a single T cell receptor beta chain. Its matching antigen is unknown. This specimen belongs to a study of OX40 agonist ivuxolimab in advanced cancers. Looking at the study overall: Patients were given ivuxolimab, an antibody that agonizes OX40 (CD134).

Only in-frame clones appear in the TCRdb table, and some are missing; sequencing was by immunoSEQ multiplex PCR. The sample includes 40,000 to 60,000 clones, 80% to 85% of them seen just once. Whole-study findings and limits: Which antigen the expanded peripheral T cells recognized is unknown.

This receptor was taken from an adult with an advanced solid tumor such as melanoma, head and neck, liver or kidney cancer. Specimen: CD4+ or CD8+ T cells sorted from blood, collected in a trial of the OX40 agonist ivuxolimab.

The CDR3 nucleotides are TGTGCCAGCTCACCGCTCGACAGGGGGAACACTGAAGCTTTCTTT. Amino acid sequence: CASSPLDRGNTEAFF. This chain links TRBV18 with TRBJ1-1; 8 nucleotides agree with TRBD1. The CDR3 is 15 residues long. Germline V gene data show CDR1 as KGHSH and CDR2 as LQKENI. V was clipped by 3 bases and J by 1 base; unmatched bases: 4.